Shown below are 16 T cell receptor beta chains from a single sample sequenced in a study of blood T cell repertoires in COVID-19. Repertoires were generated with immunoSEQ multiplex PCR, while TCRdb's copy carries only in-frame clones and drops some. The sample consists of around 62,000 clones, approximately 90% of them appearing once. Sequencing used peripheral blood. The receptors derive from a man between 60 and 75 years old with acute or convalescent COVID-19.

The chain uses TRBV11-3 and TRBJ2-7; unclear D gene. The germline CDR1 and CDR2 sequences are SGHNT and YENEEA. Trimming left V 1 base short and J 7 bases short, with 5 bases between. The length of the CDR3 is 11 residues. CDR3 bases: TGTGCCAGCAGCTTAGCTAGGGAGCAGTACTTC. This codes for CASSLAREQYF.

The CDR3 nucleotides read TGTGCCATCAGTGACCAAGGGACAGGGACCAACACTGAAGCTTTCTTT. Protein sequence: CAISDQGTGTNTEAFF. The rearrangement links TRBV10-3 to TRBJ1-1; 9 bases are a match to TRBD1. This CDR3 is 16 amino acids long. CDR1 and CDR2 from the germline V gene are ENHRY and SYGVKD. The V and J ends lost 3 bases and 2 bases, in that order; junction bases with no gene match: 7.

This chain uses TRBV24-1 with TRBJ2-1; 14 bases fit TRBD2. CDR3 size: 19 residues. V lost 1 base and J lost 3; bases outside the gene matches: 7. CDR1 is KGHDR, CDR2 SFDVKD, per germline. This CDR3 is CATSDLRLAGGINYNEQFF. The CDR3 DNA is TGTGCCACCAGTGATTTACGACTAGCGGGAGGGATAAACTACAATGAGCAGTTCTTC.

The chain is built from TRBV6-6 and TRBJ1-4; a possible D gene is TRBD1 (5 bases). The CDR3 consists of 14 residues. Germline lookup yields CDR1 MNHNY and CDR2 SVGAGI (reference sequence). V lost 6 bases and J 3 bases, leaving 11 bases between the germline ends. The CDR3 loop is CASRSGGANEKLFF. The CDR3 nucleotides read TGTGCCAGCAGGAGCGGGGGAGCTAATGAAAAACTGTTTTTT.

This rearrangement joins TRBV5-6 to TRBJ1-6; 9 bases are a match to TRBD1. CDR3 size: 17 residues. Germline CDR1 and CDR2: SGHDT and YYEEEE. Losses at the gene ends were 1 base for V and 9 bases for J; bases not matched to a gene: 11. The CDR3 bases are TGTGCCAGCAGCTTGATGGTCGGGACAGGGACCGGTTCACCCCTCCACTTT. Translated: CASSLMVGTGTGSPLHF. Variable domain in full (rest from reference TRBV5-6 and TRBJ1-6): DAGVTQSPTHLIKTRGQQVTLRCSPKSGHDTVSWYQQALGQGPQFIFQYYEEEERQRGNFPDRFSGHQFPNYSSELNVNALLLGDSALYLCASSLMVGTGTGSPLHFGNGTRLTVT.

This clone was found once. This chain joins TRBV3-1 (or the pseudogene TRBV3-2) and TRBJ1-4; TRBD1 agrees at 9 bases. This CDR3 has 14 amino acids. V gave up 1 base and J gave up 6 bases; unmatched junction bases: 0. Germline V gives CDR1 LGHDT, CDR2 YNNKEL (reference sequence). The CDR3 DNA reads as TGTGCCAGCAGCCAAGGACAGGGGGATGAAAAACTGTTTTTT. This codes for CASSQGQGDEKLFF.

The chain uses TRBV29-1 and TRBJ2-3, with 8 bases aligning to TRBD2. This CDR3 spans 15 amino acids. Germline values: CDR1 SQVTM, CDR2 ANQGSEA. J lost 4 bases, V lost 0 bases, and 6 bases had no gene match. The CDR3 DNA is TGCAGCGTTGAAGAAGTAGCGGGAAATGCAGATACGCAGTATTTT. Translating gives CSVEEVAGNADTQYF.

The chain links TRBV5-5 to TRBJ1-2; D gene unclear. V dropped 3 bases and J dropped 3 bases, with 15 bases sitting between them. The germline CDR1 and CDR2 sequences are SGHKS and YYEKEE (reference sequence). The CDR3 consists of 15 residues. The CDR3 DNA is TGTGCCAGCAGCTCTATAGGAGAAGTTGACTATGGCTACACCTTC. Its translation is CASSSIGEVDYGYTF.

The chain combines TRBV24-1 with TRBJ1-4, with D perhaps TRBD1 (6 bases). V was cut by 0 bases and J by 8 bases, with 21 bases left in between. Per germline, CDR1 KGHDR and CDR2 SFDVKD. The CDR3 has 18 residues. As DNA, the CDR3 is TGTGCCACCAGTGATTTGCGATTTATAGGGGGTAGACGCGAAAAACTGTTTTTT. It specifies CATSDLRFIGGRREKLFF.

The rearrangement uses TRBV28 and TRBJ1-2, with a tentative D call TRBD1 (5 bases). The CDR3 runs 17 residues. Per germline, CDR1 MDHEN and CDR2 SYDVKM. V lost 6 bases, J lost 4 bases, and 24 bases lay in between. Written as DNA, the CDR3 is TGTGCCAGCAGGCTCCAAGGGGTCCAAGTAGTGGGCTATGGCTACACCTTC. Translated, it gives CASRLQGVQVVGYGYTF.

The chain employs TRBV9 and TRBJ1-6, with D possibly TRBD1 on 6 matching bases. Trimming took 3 bases from V and 5 from J, leaving 15 bases between them. The CDR3 has 16 residues. In germline, CDR1 is SGDLS, CDR2 YYNGEE. CDR3 amino acids: CASSANTGPDNSPLHF. As DNA, the CDR3 is TGTGCCAGCAGCGCCAATACAGGGCCCGATAATTCACCCCTCCACTTT.

This clone has just a few counts. The chain joins TRBV24-1 to TRBJ1-5, with 8 positions matching TRBD1. The V and J ends lost 3 bases and 5 bases, in that order; junction bases with no gene match: 2. The CDR3 spans 14 residues. Germline V lookup: CDR1 KGHDR, CDR2 SFDVKD. The CDR3 loop is CATSDETGDQPQHF. CDR3 DNA sequence: TGTGCCACCAGTGATGAGACAGGGGATCAGCCCCAGCATTTT.

This clone was detected only once. The gene calls are TRBV28 and TRBJ1-2, with D maybe TRBD1 (5 bases). Deletions cut 7 bases from V and 2 bases from J, with 11 bases between. Germline lookup yields CDR1 MDHEN and CDR2 SYDVKM. The CDR3 spans 13 residues. As DNA, the CDR3 is TGTGCCAGCACCACGACAGCGAACTATGGCTACACCTTC. This sequence encodes CASTTTANYGYTF.

The CDR3 region is CSVIGGQGAFEQYF. The CDR3 DNA sequence: TGCAGCGTTATCGGGGGACAGGGGGCATTCGAGCAGTACTTC. This chain links TRBV29-1 with TRBJ2-7; 12 bases map to TRBD1. The CDR3 is 14 amino acids. With V trimmed by 5 bases and J by 6 bases, 8 bases remained unmatched. Germline assignment: CDR1 SQVTM and CDR2 ANQGSEA.

The V and J genes are TRBV7-9 and TRBJ1-3; no clear D. The CDR3 is made up of 12 amino acids. Per germline, CDR1 SEHNR and CDR2 FQNEAQ (reference sequence). V was pared by 2 bases and J by 4 bases, with 3 bases between. DNA for the CDR3: TGTGCCAGCAGCTTACTCGGAAACACCATATATTTT. It encodes CASSLLGNTIYF.

DNA of the CDR3: TGTGCCAGTAGTATGGGGCAGTCTTGGACCGGGGAGCTGTTTTTT. Translation gives CASSMGQSWTGELFF. This chain links TRBV19 with TRBJ2-2; a weak D match, TRBD1 (5 bases). Between the trimmed V and J ends, which lost 3 bases and 5 bases, there was a span of 13 bases. The CDR3 is made up of 15 amino acids. Germline V gene data show CDR1 as LNHDA and CDR2 as SQIVND (reference sequence).